Here is one T cell receptor (beta chain) with its context. What it binds is unknown. The source of the sample is a study of cytomegalovirus exposure and HLA in healthy donors. The CDR3 extends over 14 amino acids. Germline assignment: CDR1 SGHNT and CDR2 YYREEE (reference sequence). With 4 bases clipped from V and 7 bases from J, the junction kept 10 bases outside the gene matches. Whole-study findings and limits: Most sequenced TCRs were rare (though some public TCRs occurred in many donors).

PCR was performed using 60 Vbeta and 13 Jbeta primers. Data came from immunoSEQ multiplex PCR; TCRdb stores just in-frame clones and leaves some out. The sample includes around 50,000 clones, less than 85% of them seen just once. Sequenced: PBMCs. The receptor was derived from a man aged 25-45 years in good health and CMV-seropositive. The chain carries TRBV5-4 and TRBJ2-7; 8 bases align to TRBD1. As DNA, the CDR3 is TGTGCCAGCAGCCAGGGACAGGAACTCGGGGAGCAGTACTTC. Translating gives CASSQGQELGEQYF.